This entry is about one T cell receptor beta chain. Its antigen is unknown. Repertoires were generated with immunoSEQ multiplex PCR, while TCRdb's copy carries only in-frame clones and drops some. Found here are fewer than 55,000 clones, roughly 77% of them singletons; the top ten hold about 0.69%. The sample is drawn from a study of OX40 agonist ivuxolimab in advanced cancers. Across the whole study: All patients had ivuxolimab intravenously every 2 weeks at 0.01 to 10 mg/kg. Prior therapy, whether anti-PD-1, anti-PD-L1 or anti-CTLA-4, was allowed, and more than 35% had some. Three patients got partial responses; one had hepatocellular carcinoma and two had cutaneous melanoma.

Trimming at V came to 5 bases and at J to 8 bases, leaving 10 bases not matched to a gene. CDR3 size: 14 residues. From germline, CDR1 is LNHDA and CDR2 SQIVND (reference sequence). Points from the study as a whole: At 0.1 to 3.0 mg/kg and by week 6, CD4+ and CD8+ T cells in the blood had expanded clonally.

This TCR was sampled from an adult with an advanced solid tumor such as melanoma, head and neck, liver or kidney cancer. The input for sequencing was CD4+ or CD8+ T cells sorted from blood, taken in a trial of the OX40 agonist ivuxolimab. The chain has TRBV19 and TRBJ1-2; 8 nucleotides match TRBD1. The CDR3, as DNA: TGTGCCAGTAGTTTACAGGGGGATCGAGTGGGCTACACCTTC. Protein: CASSLQGDRVGYTF.